This entry features one TCR beta chain sequence. The clone's antigen remains unknown. Per-base qualities were not stored, and no clone one base away is much larger. This specimen comes from a study of blood T cell repertoires in COVID-19 (TCRdb year 2020). The study in broad terms: Samples from collaborators originated in the United States, Italy and Spain and spanned both the acute and convalescent phases of COVID-19. Samples came from the ongoing ImmuneRACE study (first 160 participants) plus 1,254 subjects from 6 global collaborators. The dataset comprised deeply sampled blood TCRbeta repertoires from subjects exposed to, actively infected with, or recovered from COVID-19. HLA class I and class II types, where available, came from metadata supplied by the sample provider rather than from assay-based typing. The material from the prospective study consisted of cDNA or gDNA derived from T cells, B-cell-depleted T cells, or PBMCs. A freely available public database, intended as a resource for researchers studying the immune response to SARS-CoV-2, is where the repertoires were released. Sample metadata almost always included a de-identified subject ID, COVID-19 status, age in years and sex.

Here is what the overall study found, with its caveats: How much clinical and demographic metadata was included differed by source and by participant, and the metadata was provided uncurated.

V and J are trimmed by 6 bases and 7 bases, and the gene matches miss 11 bases of the junction. CDR1 and CDR2 (MNHEY, SVGAGI) derive from the germline V gene. The CDR3 goes from the cysteine to the phenylalanine over 15 residues. Only CDR3 DNA remains: 45 bases, in frame from the first base. Whole blood was collected in K2EDTA tubes by collaborating institutions according to the institutions' own protocols. For TCRbeta analysis, collaborator samples were shipped as frozen whole blood, as isolated PBMCs, or as DNA extracted from either sample type. TCRbeta CDR3 regions were amplified from genomic DNA using the immunoSEQ Assay, a bias-controlled multiplex PCR. Per the source publication's procedure: The number of nucleated cells in each sample was estimated by amplification of reference gene primers within the assay. Sequence reads were collapsed and filtered to measure the absolute abundance of every unique TCRbeta CDR3 rearrangement. Productive Simpson clonality was computed per sample as the square root of Simpson's diversity index over productive rearrangements. TCRdb's version of the immuneACCESS table is confined to in-frame rearrangements and falls short of the full clone set. An unresolved V gene accounts for under half of the shortfall where checked; the remainder is of unknown origin. V and J calls and clone size are given by that table; D and trimming were obtained from the DNA. Recorded for this sample are about 62,000 clones; approximately 92% of them occurred a single time. Over 5.5% of the sample goes to the ten largest clones.

The sample consisted of peripheral blood. The TCR comes from a human donor in a cohort sampled during active COVID-19. The chain is encoded by TRBV6-5 joined to TRBJ1-4; TRBD1 fits 7 bases in the junction. The nucleotides are TGTGCCAGCAGAGGCGGACAGGTTGGTGGTGAAAAACTGTTTTTT. This encodes CASRGGQVGGEKLFF.